Listed below are T cell receptor beta chains from one sample, sequenced in a study of neurological immune-mediated disorders. TCRdb analysed the 5' RACE reads with MiXCR anew, one entry per CDR3 protein. The sample shows 30,000 or so distinct CDR3 sequences, more than 14% of them seen only once. Material: PBMCs. The receptors here all came from a man between 65 and 85 years old in good health. Each CDR3 is given with its conserved first and last residue. The order of the fields is clone size, V gene, J gene, D gene, CDR3 DNA, CDR3 protein. The D gene is left open where the match is weak. Clone size, where shown, is once, few, many, or a class for clones that have expanded.

clone_size: many; v_call: TRBV28; j_call: TRBJ1-6; d_call: TRBD1; cdr3_nt: TGTGCCAGCAGTACCCGGGACAGGGATAATTCACCCCTCCACTTT; cdr3_aa: CASSTRDRDNSPLHF
clone_size: many; v_call: TRBV11-2; j_call: TRBJ1-2; d_call: TRBD1; cdr3_nt: TGTGCCAGCAGCTTACAGGGGGCCCTCAACTATGGCTACACCTTC; cdr3_aa: CASSLQGALNYGYTF
clone_size: many; v_call: TRBV5-1; j_call: TRBJ1-2; d_call: -; cdr3_nt: TGCGCCAGCAGCTTGGCTGTGGACATTGGCTACACCTTC; cdr3_aa: CASSLAVDIGYTF
clone_size: many; v_call: TRBV5-1; j_call: TRBJ2-7; d_call: TRBD1; cdr3_nt: TGCGCCAGCAGCTTGGCCGGGACAGGGGTCTACGAGCAGTACTTC; cdr3_aa: CASSLAGTGVYEQYF
clone_size: -; v_call: TRBV29-1; j_call: TRBJ1-1; d_call: -; cdr3_nt: TGCAGCGTTGAAGATTCCTGGTGTATTATGGTAGACGCTTTCTTT; cdr3_aa: CSVEDSWCIMVDAFF
clone_size: many; v_call: TRBV11-2; j_call: TRBJ2-1; d_call: TRBD2; cdr3_nt: TGTGCCAGCAGCTCCCCCGGGGGGGGGTGGAATGAGCAGTTCTTC; cdr3_aa: CASSSPGGGWNEQFF
clone_size: many; v_call: TRBV5-6; j_call: TRBJ2-2; d_call: TRBD1; cdr3_nt: TGTGCCAGCACCGTCCGGGACAGGGGTTACACCGGGGAGCTGTTTTTT; cdr3_aa: CASTVRDRGYTGELFF
clone_size: many; v_call: TRBV27; j_call: TRBJ1-4; d_call: -; cdr3_nt: TGTGCCAGCAGTACTAACAGTGGACCCGAAAAACTGTTTTTT; cdr3_aa: CASSTNSGPEKLFF
clone_size: -; v_call: TRBV11-2; j_call: TRBJ2-3; d_call: -; cdr3_nt: TGTGCCAGCAGCTTGGGACTCCCGACGGCAGATACGCAGTATTTT; cdr3_aa: CASSLGLPTADTQYF
clone_size: -; v_call: TRBV6-5; j_call: TRBJ1-1; d_call: -; cdr3_nt: TGTGCCAGCAGTTACTCGGCAGGGGTCAACACTGAAGCTTTCTTT; cdr3_aa: CASSYSAGVNTEAFF
clone_size: many; v_call: TRBV6-6; j_call: TRBJ1-5; d_call: TRBD1; cdr3_nt: TGTGCCAGCAGCAACCGAACAGGGGGCAGCAATCAGCCCCAGCATTTT; cdr3_aa: CASSNRTGGSNQPQHF
clone_size: many; v_call: TRBV11-2; j_call: TRBJ2-2; d_call: TRBD1; cdr3_nt: TGTGCCAGCAGCCCAGGGGGACAGGGAGGGACCGGGGAGCTGTTTTTT; cdr3_aa: CASSPGGQGGTGELFF
clone_size: many; v_call: TRBV18; j_call: TRBJ1-4; d_call: -; cdr3_nt: TGTGCCAGCTCACCAGAGGGGGAAAAACTGTTTTTT; cdr3_aa: CASSPEGEKLFF
clone_size: many; v_call: TRBV7-2; j_call: TRBJ1-1; d_call: -; cdr3_nt: TGTGCCAGCAGCTTAGGCTCGGGTGGAAGGGTCACTGAAGCTTTCTTT; cdr3_aa: CASSLGSGGRVTEAFF
clone_size: many; v_call: TRBV7-2; j_call: TRBJ2-6; d_call: -; cdr3_nt: TGTGCCAGCAGCACCCGCGCCAACCAGAGGCTCTCTGGGGCCAACGTCCTGACTTTC; cdr3_aa: CASSTRANQRLSGANVLTF
clone_size: many; v_call: TRBV12-3/TRBV12-4; j_call: TRBJ1-2; d_call: -; cdr3_nt: TGTGCCAGCAGTTTATATGACAGGCCAAACTATGGCTACACCTTC; cdr3_aa: CASSLYDRPNYGYTF
clone_size: many; v_call: TRBV12-3/TRBV12-4; j_call: TRBJ1-5; d_call: -; cdr3_nt: TGTGCCAGCAGATTGTGGGCAGGGGCTAAGAGCAATCAGCCCCAGCATTTT; cdr3_aa: CASRLWAGAKSNQPQHF